This T cell receptor beta chain was sequenced for a study of CD8+CD57+ T cells in acquired aplastic anemia. Study details: Mean DNA quantity obtained from sorted CD4+ and CD8+ cells was 3 to 4 ug. On average, healthy donors gave 8.5 million to 14 million reads for CD4+ cells.

The template used for profiling TCR beta VDJ and CDR3 was genomic DNA. Via MiXCR, TCRdb re-called the reads, giving one row per CDR3 protein. The data contain around 140,000 distinct CDR3 sequences, about 40% of them singletons. The table lists this clonotype with many counts. The antigen is undetermined. Study-level points and caveats: For CD8+ Simpson's diversity, patients and controls showed no significant difference.

Germline V lookup: CDR1 SGHTA, CDR2 FQGNSA. The V end was cut by 1 base, the J end by 4 bases, with 14 bases between. This CDR3 has 15 amino acids. The chain has TRBV7-2 and TRBJ2-7; D uncertain. This receptor was obtained from a human donor in good health, serving as a control. Sequences were obtained from sorted CD4+, CD8+, or CD8+CD57+ T cells (not recorded which) from PBMCs. This CDR3 is CASSLGGSALYEQYF. The CDR3 DNA reads TGTGCCAGCAGCTTAGGAGGAAGCGCTCTATACGAGCAGTACTTC.